The 25 T cell receptor beta chains below come from one sample, sequenced in a study of T cells in Graves' hyperthyroidism and ophthalmopathy. TCR beta CDR3 regions were amplified from RNA transcripts. With the HTBI primer set, the TCR CDR3 went through a first round of RT-PCR. TCRdb re-called the multiplex PCR reads through MiXCR, storing one row per CDR3 protein. This sample yields under 350,000 distinct CDR3 sequences, of which 15% to 20% are seen a single time; about 49% belongs to the top ten. The sequencing sample was made of blood. The receptor source for this set is a woman in her forties or fifties with Graves' hyperthyroidism.

This clonotype was picked up a small number of times. The chain joins TRBV6-4 to TRBJ2-7, with D perhaps matching TRBD1 or TRBD2 (5 bases each). V was shortened by 3 bases and J by 7 bases, with 13 bases between the two germline ends. This CDR3 has 13 amino acids. Germline V gene lookup returns CDR1 MRHNA and CDR2 SNTAGT. CDR3 coding DNA: TGTGCCAGCAGTGATGGGGCGACGGGAGAGCAGTACTTC. Translating it yields CASSDGATGEQYF.

This chain uses TRBV7-8 with TRBJ2-1, with D perhaps matching TRBD1 (5 bases). Trimming removed 1 base from V and 1 base from J, with 11 bases in between. The CDR3 consists of 16 residues. Looked up from germline, CDR1 is SGHVS and CDR2 is FQNEAQ. The CDR3 region has the DNA TGTGCCAGCAGCTTAGATTGGGGCCCTTCCTACAATGAGCAGTTCTTC. Its translation: CASSLDWGPSYNEQFF. The full variable domain, rest sourced from reference TRBV7-8 and TRBJ2-1, is GAGVSQSPRYKVAKRGQDVALRCDPISGHVSLFWYQQALGQGPEFLTYFQNEAQLDKSGLPSDRFFAERPEGSVSTLKIQRTQQEDSAVYLCASSLDWGPSYNEQFFGPGTRLTVL.

This clonotype occurred many times. This sequence joins TRBV12-3 or TRBV12-4 and TRBJ2-3, with 7 nucleotides matching TRBD2. Unmatched junction bases numbered 8, after V lost 5 bases and J lost 3 bases. The CDR3 has 15 amino acids. The DNA of the CDR3 is TGTGCCAGCAGTGGAACGGGGGGTAGGACAGATACGCAGTATTTT. It yields the protein CASSGTGGRTDTQYF.

This clonotype was observed a few times. The rearrangement uses TRBV5-1 and TRBJ2-2; TRBD2 matches at 8 bases. CDR3 length equals 15 residues. Germline loops: CDR1 SGHRS, CDR2 YFSETQ. V dropped 5 bases and J dropped 1; count of bases not matched to a gene: 4. CDR3 sequence reads: CASRLAGMNTGELFF. The CDR3 DNA sequence: TGCGCCAGCAGGTTAGCGGGGATGAACACCGGGGAGCTGTTTTTT.

The chain employs TRBV20-1 and TRBJ1-1; D may be TRBD1 (5 bases). Germline CDR1 DFQATT, CDR2 SNEGSKA (reference sequence). V was trimmed by 2 bases and J by 1 base, leaving 11 bases between them. The CDR3 is 14 residues long. CDR3 in DNA: TGCAGTGCTAGAAGAGGGGCCGGGAACACTGAAGCTTTCTTT. Translating gives CSARRGAGNTEAFF.

This chain connects TRBV2 to TRBJ1-6; D gene unclear. The CDR3 runs 16 residues. Between the trimmed V and J ends, which lost 7 bases and 0 bases, there was a span of 13 bases. Germline loops: CDR1 SNHLY, CDR2 FYNNEI. CDR3: CASISGDISYNSPLHF. CDR3 in DNA: TGTGCCAGCATTTCCGGAGACATCTCCTATAATTCACCCCTCCACTTT.

This clonotype was detected ten times or more. The rearrangement joins TRBV5-1 to TRBJ2-7, with D possibly matching TRBD1 (6 bases). Germline V gene sequence: CDR1 SGHRS, CDR2 YFSETQ. The CDR3 covers 13 residues. V was cut by 4 bases and J by 5 bases, with 13 bases left in between. The CDR3 region is CASSGAGADEQYF. The CDR3 DNA is TGCGCCAGCAGCGGGGCAGGGGCGGACGAGCAGTACTTC.

This clonotype was seen more than once but under ten times. The rearrangement uses TRBV10-1 and TRBJ2-7, with D perhaps given as TRBD1 or TRBD2 (5 bases each). V was trimmed by 3 bases and J by 2 bases, leaving 14 bases between them. The germline V gene has CDR1 WNHNN and CDR2 SYGVQD (reference sequence). This CDR3 has 15 amino acids. CDR3 sequence: CASSEGETFPYEQYF. The DNA of the CDR3 is TGCGCCAGCAGTGAAGGGGAGACGTTTCCCTACGAGCAGTACTTC.

DNA of the CDR3: TGCAGTGCTAGTTCGGGACAGGGCTATCAGCCCCAGCATTTT. Translating it yields CSASSGQGYQPQHF. The V call is TRBV20-1, the J call TRBJ1-5, with TRBD1 identical over 9 bases. The V segment lost 3 bases and the J segment 5 bases; nucleotides outside the gene matches: 5. Germline-derived CDR1 and CDR2 are DFQATT and SNEGSKA (reference sequence). This CDR3 is built from 14 residues.

The CDR3 protein is CASGTSGSPDTQYF. The CDR3 nucleotides are TGTGCCAGCGGGACTAGCGGGAGCCCAGATACGCAGTATTTT. The chain combines TRBV6-1 with TRBJ2-3; 14 nucleotides align to TRBD2. Germline CDR1 is MNHNS and CDR2 is SASEGT. This CDR3 is 14 amino acids long. The ends lost 8 bases at V and 4 bases at J; junction bases unmatched: 2.

The table lists this clonotype with many counts. The rearrangement links TRBV11-2 to TRBJ2-1; D is tentatively TRBD1 or TRBD2 (5 bases each). The CDR3 covers 13 residues. With 1 base removed from V and 14 bases from J, the gap between germline ends came to 15 bases. Germline V gene data show CDR1 as SGHAT and CDR2 as FQNNGV. The CDR3 DNA is TGTGCCAGCAGCTTAGGTCCGACGAGGGGTGAGTTCTTC. Its translation: CASSLGPTRGEFF.

This clonotype was detected many times. V usage is TRBV28 and J usage is TRBJ1-3, with D possibly matching TRBD1 (6 bases). Germline CDR1 reads MDHEN; CDR2 reads SYDVKM. The CDR3 runs 15 residues. V shed 3 bases and J shed 0 bases, with 9 bases lying between them. This chain's CDR3 is CASSFQGSSGNTIYF. CDR3 nucleotides: TGTGCCAGCAGTTTTCAGGGGAGCTCTGGAAACACCATATATTTT. The complete variable domain, with remaining parts taken from reference TRBV28 and TRBJ1-3, reads DVKVTQSSRYLVKRTGEKVFLECVQDMDHENMFWYRQDPGLGLRLIYFSYDVKMKEKGDIPEGYSVSREKKERFSLILESASTNQTSMYLCASSFQGSSGNTIYFGEGSWLTVV.

As concerns this clonotype: One junction end does not reproduce the germline sequence, and a read error may be involved. The rearrangement joins TRBV7-7 to TRBJ2-1; a possible D gene is TRBD1 (5 bases). Germline CDR1 SSHAT, CDR2 FNYEAQ (reference sequence). The CDR3 consists of 17 residues. The CDR3 bases are TGTGCTAGCAGCTTAGAGCAGGGCTACCCTAGTTGCCATGAGCAGTTCTTC. Protein: CASSLEQGYPSCHEQFF.

A word on this clonotype: This may be a read error, as it is one base from a much larger clone. The chain is built from TRBV12-3 or TRBV12-4 and TRBJ2-4, with no clear D. The CDR3 sequence is 14 residues long. V was trimmed by 3 bases and J by 8 bases, leaving 14 bases between them. This chain's CDR3 is CASSLASRRDIQYF. In nucleotides, the CDR3 is TGTGCCAGCAGTTTGGCCTCGAGAAGGGACATTCAGTACTTC.

J is TRBJ2-1 and V is TRBV20-1; the match to TRBD2 covers 8 bases. The CDR3 is made up of 16 amino acids. The V segment lost 6 bases and the J segment 3 bases; nucleotides outside the gene matches: 13. Germline values: CDR1 DFQATT, CDR2 SNEGSKA (reference sequence). The CDR3 loop is CSALRGSAGVYNEQFF. In nucleotides, the CDR3 is TGCAGTGCCCTTAGGGGGTCAGCGGGGGTCTACAATGAGCAGTTCTTC.

This clonotype appeared a few times. V is TRBV6-2 or TRBV6-3 and J is TRBJ2-7; TRBD1 aligns across 8 bases. V lost 5 bases to trimming and J lost 2 bases; unmatched junction nucleotides: 5. CDR1 MNHEY and CDR2 SVGEGT come from the germline V gene. CDR3 length: 14 residues. CDR3 DNA: TGTGCCAGCAGTAGCAGGGGGCGCGCCTACGAGCAGTACTTC. This sequence encodes CASSSRGRAYEQYF.

CDR3 loop: CASSPTGDSLPQHF. As DNA, the CDR3 is TGTGCCAGCAGCCCCACAGGGGATAGTCTGCCCCAGCATTTT. This rearrangement joins TRBV6-2 or TRBV6-3 to TRBJ1-5, with 7 nucleotides matching TRBD1. There are 14 residues in the CDR3. Germline-derived CDR1 and CDR2 are MNHEY and SVGEGT. J was trimmed by 9 bases and V by 6 bases; bases with no gene match: 11.

J is TRBJ1-1 and V is TRBV5-1; D is uncertain. The CDR3 covers 14 residues. Per germline, CDR1 SGHRS and CDR2 YFSETQ. Trimming left V 0 bases short and J 0 bases short, with 6 bases between. The CDR3 DNA reads as TGCGCCAGCAGCTTGGGAGATGTGAACACTGAAGCTTTCTTT. Translating gives CASSLGDVNTEAFF. Looking up the rest from reference TRBV5-1 and TRBJ1-1 gives the full variable domain: KAGVTQTPRYLIKTRGQQVTLSCSPISGHRSVSWYQQTPGQGLQFLFEYFSETQRNKGNFPGRFSGRQFSNSRSEMNVSTLELGDSALYLCASSLGDVNTEAFFGQGTRLTVV.

This clonotype was found a few times. This chain links TRBV13 with TRBJ2-1; the D gene is possibly TRBD2 (5 bases). Trimming shortened V by 4 bases and J by 0 bases, and 10 bases separated the two germline ends. Germline CDR1 and CDR2: PRHDT and FYEKMQ (reference sequence). This CDR3 is built from 15 residues. The CDR3 DNA reads TGTGCCAGCAGCTCCAGAGGGAGCTCCTACAATGAGCAGTTCTTC. It encodes CASSSRGSSYNEQFF.

This clonotype was seen at least ten times. The chain employs TRBV5-1 and TRBJ2-1; TRBD2 is a possible D gene (6 bases). The CDR3 is made up of 16 amino acids. Trimming removed 0 bases at V and 4 bases at J, with 14 bases between. Germline V CDR1 and CDR2: SGHRS, YFSETQ. CDR3 protein: CASSLVAGSSYNEQFF. The CDR3 bases are TGCGCCAGCAGCTTGGTCGCCGGGAGTTCGTACAATGAGCAGTTCTTC.

Many counts were recorded for this clonotype. The gene calls are TRBV27 and TRBJ2-3; D unclear. V lost 8 bases and J lost 6, with 18 bases in between. The CDR3 has 14 residues. The V gene's germline CDR1 is MNHEY and CDR2 SMNVEV (reference sequence). CDR3 loop: CASGDSSVADTQYF. In DNA form, the CDR3 reads TGTGCCAGCGGTGATAGCTCTGTTGCTGATACGCAGTATTTT.

The rearrangement links TRBV6-1 to TRBJ2-3; no definite D call. The germline gives CDR1 MNHNS, CDR2 SASEGT. CDR3 size: 13 residues. V was trimmed by 5 bases and J by 2 bases, leaving 8 bases between them. This chain's CDR3 is CASSQTFTDTQYF. DNA of the CDR3: TGTGCCAGCAGTCAGACTTTCACAGATACGCAGTATTTT.

There are many counts of this clonotype. V and J are TRBV11-1 and TRBJ1-2, with a weak D call TRBD1 (6 bases). The CDR3 has 14 residues. The V and J ends lost 5 bases and 2 bases respectively, with 12 bases between them. Germline lookup yields CDR1 SGHAT and CDR2 FQDESV (reference sequence). The CDR3 DNA sequence: TGTGCCAGCAGCCCCGGGACATCGAACTATGGCTACACCTTC. This translates into CASSPGTSNYGYTF.

The table lists this clonotype with a few counts. The chain uses TRBV6-5 and TRBJ1-6; a weak D match, TRBD1 (6 bases). The V end was cut by 0 bases, the J end by 2 bases, with 8 bases between. Per germline, CDR1 MNHEY and CDR2 SVGAGI. This CDR3 is 16 amino acids long. The CDR3 DNA follows: TGTGCCAGCAGTTACTCCGGGGGGCCCTATAATTCACCCCTCCACTTT. It specifies CASSYSGGPYNSPLHF.

This clonotype appeared many times. The V gene is TRBV30, the J gene TRBJ1-1; 8 bases align to TRBD1. V shed 7 bases and J 0 bases; nucleotides not matched to a gene: 10. CDR1 and CDR2 (germline): GTSNPN, SVGIG (reference sequence). The CDR3 consists of 15 residues. The CDR3 DNA reads as TGTGCCTACCAGGGGGCAGATTTCTTGAACACTGAAGCTTTCTTT. Translating it yields CAYQGADFLNTEAFF.